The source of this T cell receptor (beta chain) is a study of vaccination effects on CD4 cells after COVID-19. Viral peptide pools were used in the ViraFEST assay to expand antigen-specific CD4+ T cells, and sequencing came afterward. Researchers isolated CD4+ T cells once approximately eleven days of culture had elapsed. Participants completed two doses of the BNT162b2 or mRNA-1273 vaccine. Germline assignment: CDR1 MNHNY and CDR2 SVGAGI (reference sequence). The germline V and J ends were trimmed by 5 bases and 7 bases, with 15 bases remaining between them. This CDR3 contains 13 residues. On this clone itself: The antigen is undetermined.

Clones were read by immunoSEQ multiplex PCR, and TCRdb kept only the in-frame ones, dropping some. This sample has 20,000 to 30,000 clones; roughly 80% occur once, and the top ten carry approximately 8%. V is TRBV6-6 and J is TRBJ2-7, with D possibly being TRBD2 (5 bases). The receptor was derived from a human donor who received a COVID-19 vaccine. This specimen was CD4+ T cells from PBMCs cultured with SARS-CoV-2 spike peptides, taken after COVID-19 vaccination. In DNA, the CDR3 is TGTGCCAGCAGTCCGGGGTGGCCGGGAGAGCAGTACTTC. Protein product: CASSPGWPGEQYF.